This entry concerns a single T cell receptor beta chain. The entry originates in a study of technical replicates of blood from a few donors. V was pared by 0 bases and J by 1 base, with 5 bases between. Germline V gene data show CDR1 as SGHRS and CDR2 as YFSETQ. The CDR3 spans 13 residues. Profiling relied on immunoSEQ multiplex PCR, and the TCRdb table lists in-frame clones only, not all of them. Of 65,000 to 80,000 clones listed, 90% to 95% were seen once; the top ten hold more than 0.3%. The chain recombines TRBV5-1 with TRBJ2-7; D unresolved. Specimen: T cells isolated from PBMCs. The source of this sequence is a human donor in good health. CDR3 nucleotides: TGCGCCAGCAGCTTGGAGCTTTCCTACGAGCAGTACTTC. Protein sequence: CASSLELSYEQYF. The full variable domain, its missing parts supplied by reference TRBV5-1 and TRBJ2-7, is KAGVTQTPRYLIKTRGQQVTLSCSPISGHRSVSWYQQTPGQGLQFLFEYFSETQRNKGNFPGRFSGRQFSNSRSEMNVSTLELGDSALYLCASSLELSYEQYFGPGTRLTVT.